This T cell receptor (beta chain) came from a study of blood T cell repertoires in COVID-19. Only in-frame clones appear in the TCRdb table, and some are missing; sequencing was by immunoSEQ multiplex PCR. The sample gives under 300,000 clones, 86% of which show up once; about 12% is in the top ten. Material for sequencing was peripheral blood. The TCR originated in a man aged 80 or over with acute or convalescent COVID-19.

CDR3 sequence: CASSQDSASAGRGYTF. In DNA form, the CDR3 reads TGCGCCAGCAGCCAAGATTCAGCCTCAGCGGGACGGGGCTACACCTTC. The chain links TRBV4-3 to TRBJ1-2, with D possibly being TRBD1 (5 bases). Germline V gene sequence: CDR1 LGHNA, CDR2 YSLEER. The CDR3 runs 16 residues. V dropped 0 bases and J dropped 8 bases, with 19 bases sitting between them.